These 21 T cell receptor beta chains were sequenced from one sample in a study of control samples from healthy donors and cancer patients. Clones were sequenced by immunoSEQ multiplex PCR, and TCRdb holds only the in-frame ones, with some missing. This table holds about 180,000 clones, approximately 90% found once. The sequenced sample consisted of blood. Receptors originate from a man younger than 45 in good health.

This clone has only one observation. The rearrangement uses TRBV7-9 and TRBJ1-3; D might be TRBD1 (5 bases). The CDR3 totals 16 residues. Germline V lookup: CDR1 SEHNR, CDR2 FQNEAQ (reference sequence). V lost 5 bases and J 2 bases, leaving 16 bases between the germline ends. The CDR3 bases are TGTGCCAGCAGCCATCCGAGGCAGGGACCTGGAAACACCATATATTTT. Protein product: CASSHPRQGPGNTIYF.

The rearrangement joins TRBV4-1 to TRBJ1-4; D gene uncertain. Germline CDR1 MGHRA, CDR2 YSYEKL. The V end lost 0 bases, the J end lost 4 bases, and 9 bases lay between the germline ends. This CDR3 is 15 amino acids long. The CDR3 sequence: CASSQESGFNEKLFF. CDR3 bases: TGCGCCAGCAGCCAAGAATCGGGGTTTAATGAAAAACTGTTTTTT.

This rearrangement joins TRBV2 to TRBJ2-1; D is perhaps TRBD2 (5 bases). The ends were cut back, 3 bases at V and 11 bases at J, with 8 bases in the middle. CDR1 and CDR2 (germline): SNHLY, FYNNEI. The CDR3 is 11 amino acids. This CDR3 is CASSDTRKQFF. The DNA for the CDR3 is TGTGCCAGCAGTGACACTAGAAAGCAGTTCTTC.

The chain recombines TRBV29-1 with TRBJ2-7; D is perhaps TRBD1 (6 bases). Germline CDR1 is SQVTM and CDR2 is ANQGSEA. The CDR3 covers 11 residues. The V and J ends lost 7 bases and 5 bases respectively, with 12 bases between them. The CDR3 here is CSGGGWDEQYF. CDR3 DNA: TGCAGCGGAGGGGGTTGGGACGAGCAGTACTTC.

This clone was seen only a few times. CDR3 nucleotides: TGTGCCAGCAGCGTAGACCGGGACTCTGAAGCTTTCTTT. Its protein product is CASSVDRDSEAFF. The rearrangement joins TRBV9 to TRBJ1-1, with D possibly TRBD1 on 5 matching bases. Trimming took 0 bases from V and 6 from J, leaving 9 bases between them. This CDR3 is built from 13 residues. Germline CDR1 reads SGDLS; CDR2 reads YYNGEE.

The chain carries TRBV2 and TRBJ1-5; D gene unclear. V lost 6 bases and J 1 base, leaving 7 bases between the germline ends. The CDR3 runs 13 residues. From germline, CDR1 is SNHLY and CDR2 FYNNEI. The CDR3 region is CASRVDSNQPQHF. CDR3 sequence (DNA): TGTGCCAGCAGGGTGGACAGCAATCAGCCCCAGCATTTT.

Turning to this clone: At the DNA level, this CDR3 is encoded by other sequences in the same sample as well. The V and J genes are TRBV25-1 and TRBJ2-1; D possibly corresponds to TRBD2 (6 bases). The CDR3 is made up of 15 amino acids. V lost 2 bases and J lost 10, with 18 bases in between. Germline CDR1 MGHDK, CDR2 SYGVNS. CDR3 in amino acids: CASSEVGGATPEQFF. The CDR3 DNA sequence: TGTGCCAGCAGTGAAGTCGGCGGGGCGACGCCCGAGCAGTTCTTC. The entire variable domain, with the rest obtained from reference TRBV25-1 and TRBJ2-1, is as follows: EADIYQTPRYLVIGTGKKITLECSQTMGHDKMYWYQQDPGMELHLIHYSYGVNSTEKGDLSSESTVSRIRTEHFPLTLESARPSHTSQYLCASSEVGGATPEQFFGPGTRLTVL.

V is TRBV11-2 and J is TRBJ2-3; D remains unclear. Germline V gene lookup returns CDR1 SGHAT and CDR2 FQNNGV. CDR3 length equals 14 residues. V gave up 4 bases and J gave up 4 bases, with 12 bases separating them. This CDR3 is CASSYDEGADTQYF. The CDR3 nucleotides read TGTGCCAGCAGCTACGATGAAGGTGCAGATACGCAGTATTTT.

This chain links TRBV5-1 with TRBJ2-1, with 10 bases aligning to TRBD2. J lost 0 bases, V lost 5 bases, and 11 bases had no gene match. Germline loops: CDR1 SGHRS, CDR2 YFSETQ. This CDR3 region has 18 residues. The CDR3 sequence: CASSLSSGGPSSYNEQFF. The CDR3 DNA reads TGCGCCAGCAGTCTTTCTAGCGGGGGCCCTAGCTCCTACAATGAGCAGTTCTTC.

The V gene is TRBV30, the J gene TRBJ1-3; a weak D match, TRBD1 (5 bases). V was pared by 4 bases and J by 0 bases, with 13 bases between. The CDR3 contains 15 residues. Germline values: CDR1 GTSNPN, CDR2 SVGIG (reference sequence). CDR3 nucleotide sequence: TGTGCCTGGACTCAGGGCTCCCACTCTGGAAACACCATATATTTT. Translating it yields CAWTQGSHSGNTIYF.

This chain links TRBV7-9 with TRBJ2-6; D is unresolved. This CDR3 is built from 14 residues. Germline V gene lookup returns CDR1 SEHNR and CDR2 FQNEAQ (reference sequence). The V end was cut by 0 bases, the J end by 3 bases, with 3 bases between. In nucleotides, the CDR3 is TGTGCCAGCAGCTTAGCGGGTGGGGCCAACGTCCTGACTTTC. Residues: CASSLAGGANVLTF.

The gene calls are TRBV3-1 (or the pseudogene TRBV3-2) and TRBJ1-1; D unresolved. There are 14 residues in the CDR3. V was pared by 0 bases and J by 6 bases, with 11 bases between. The germline V gene has CDR1 LGHDT and CDR2 YNNKEL (reference sequence). The CDR3 DNA follows: TGTGCCAGCAGCCAAGAGGGTAGGAGGGCTGAAGCTTTCTTT. It encodes CASSQEGRRAEAFF.

The chain carries TRBV30 and TRBJ2-3; 9 nucleotides agree with TRBD2. V lost 6 bases to trimming and J lost 4 bases; unmatched junction nucleotides: 8. This CDR3 has 14 amino acids. The germline CDR1 and CDR2 sequences are GTSNPN and SVGIG (reference sequence). DNA of the CDR3: TGTGCCTGCGATAGCGGGAGTAGGCCAGATACGCAGTATTTT. Translation gives CACDSGSRPDTQYF. Full variable domain (rest looked up from reference TRBV30 and TRBJ2-3): SQTIHQWPATLVQPVGSPLSLECTVEGTSNPNLYWYRQAAGRGLQLLFYSVGIGQISSEVPQNLSASRPQDRQFILSSKKLLLSDSGFYLCACDSGSRPDTQYFGPGTRLTVL.

This clone was seen just once. The chain carries TRBV30 and TRBJ1-1; D not resolved. This CDR3 comprises 14 residues. Trimming took 0 bases from V and 0 from J, leaving 8 bases between them. Germline V lookup: CDR1 GTSNPN, CDR2 SVGIG (reference sequence). In DNA form, the CDR3 reads TGTGCCTGGAGTGTGCGGCGTATGAACACTGAAGCTTTCTTT. Amino acids: CAWSVRRMNTEAFF.

The chain recombines TRBV29-1 with TRBJ2-7; 7 positions match TRBD1. Germline V gene lookup returns CDR1 SQVTM and CDR2 ANQGSEA. There are 12 residues in the CDR3. The V segment lost 6 bases and the J segment 3 bases; nucleotides outside the gene matches: 5. The CDR3 loop is CSVRQGDYEQYF. Here the CDR3 DNA reads TGCAGCGTGAGGCAGGGGGACTACGAGCAGTACTTC.

V usage is TRBV5-4 and J usage is TRBJ2-3, with 9 nucleotides matching TRBD2. Germline CDR1 reads SGHNT; CDR2 reads YYREEE (reference sequence). With V trimmed by 1 base and J by 5 bases, 8 bases remained unmatched. The CDR3 is 16 amino acids. The CDR3 spells CASSLSRRGGVDTQYF. CDR3 DNA sequence: TGTGCCAGCAGCTTGTCCCGGCGGGGGGGCGTAGATACGCAGTATTTT.

The rearrangement joins TRBV28 to TRBJ2-5; 10 bases align to TRBD2. V trimming: 5 bases; J trimming: 5 bases; junction bases outside the gene matches: 5. Germline values: CDR1 MDHEN, CDR2 SYDVKM. This CDR3 is built from 14 residues. The CDR3 nucleotides read TGTGCCAGCAGTAGCGGGGGGGCCAGGGAGACCCAGTACTTC. Residues: CASSSGGARETQYF.

Ten or more counts support this clone. The rearrangement joins TRBV15 to TRBJ1-6; D remains unclear. The CDR3 runs 12 residues. Trimming took 0 bases from V and 9 from J, leaving 3 bases between them. The germline V gene has CDR1 LNHNV and CDR2 YYDKDF (reference sequence). This CDR3 reads CATSRDSSPLHF. In nucleotides, the CDR3 is TGTGCCACCAGCAGAGATAGTTCACCCCTCCACTTT.

This clone was seen once. This same CDR3 is encoded by further DNA sequences in the sample. V usage is TRBV27 and J usage is TRBJ1-5; weak D call: TRBD1 (5 bases). The germline gives CDR1 MNHEY, CDR2 SMNVEV (reference sequence). This CDR3 is built from 14 residues. Trimming pared 2 bases from V and 6 bases from J, leaving 11 bases between. The CDR3 region is CASSLSGGGQPQHF. The CDR3 DNA reads TGTGCCAGCAGTTTAAGTGGGGGTGGTCAGCCCCAGCATTTT.

The sample holds one count of this clone. This chain connects TRBV9 to TRBJ2-6; either TRBD1 or TRBD2 may fit D (6 bases each). The CDR3 length is 16 residues. From germline, CDR1 is SGDLS and CDR2 YYNGEE. Trimming cost V 3 bases and J 4 bases, with 14 bases left between them. CDR3 DNA sequence: TGTGCCAGCAGCGCCCCCGGGGGCACCGGGGCCAACGTCCTGACTTTC. Translating gives CASSAPGGTGANVLTF.

The rearrangement uses TRBV25-1 and TRBJ1-2, with D tentatively TRBD1 (5 bases). This CDR3 is 12 amino acids long. V gave up 6 bases and J gave up 6 bases, with 11 bases separating them. Germline CDR1 is MGHDK and CDR2 is SYGVNS. The CDR3 reads CASRAGGDGYTF. DNA for the CDR3: TGTGCCAGCAGGGCGGGGGGAGATGGCTACACCTTC.